Here is one T cell receptor (beta chain) with its context. This record belongs to a study of blood T cell repertoires in COVID-19. On the study more broadly: Sites in the United States, Italy and Spain provided acute and convalescent COVID-19 samples. T cells, B-cell-depleted T cells, or PBMCs provided the cDNA or gDNA that served as material.

The authors' processing: It was from reference gene primer amplification that nucleated cell counts were estimated. Generated by immunoSEQ multiplex PCR, the TCRdb table keeps only in-frame clones and is missing some. The V and J calls and clone size are taken from that table; D and trimming were inferred from the DNA. The sample has 70,000 to 85,000 clones; roughly four fifths are singletons. The receptor's source is a man aged 55 to 70 with acute or convalescent COVID-19. Material: peripheral blood.

DNA for the CDR3: TGTGCCAGCAGCTTTGGACAGTCTCTATCCAAAAACATTCAGTACTTC. This encodes CASSFGQSLSKNIQYF. This chain joins TRBV11-2 and TRBJ2-4, with D possibly TRBD1 on 6 matching bases. Trimming stripped 3 bases from V and 2 bases from J, with 14 bases between. Germline V gives CDR1 SGHAT, CDR2 FQNNGV. This CDR3 is 16 amino acids long. Together with reference TRBV11-2 and TRBJ2-4, the CDR3 gives the full variable domain: EAGVAQSPRYKIIEKRQSVAFWCNPISGHATLYWYQQILGQGPKLLIQFQNNGVVDDSQLPKDRFSAERLKGVDSTLKIQPAKLEDSAVYLCASSFGQSLSKNIQYFGAGTRLSVL.